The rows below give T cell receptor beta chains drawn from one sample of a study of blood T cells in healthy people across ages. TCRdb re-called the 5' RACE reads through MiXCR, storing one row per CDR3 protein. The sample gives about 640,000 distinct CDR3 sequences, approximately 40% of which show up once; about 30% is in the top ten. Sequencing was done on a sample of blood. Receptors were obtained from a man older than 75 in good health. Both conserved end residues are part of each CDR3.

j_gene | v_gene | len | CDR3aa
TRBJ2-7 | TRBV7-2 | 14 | CASSLRQPPYEQYF
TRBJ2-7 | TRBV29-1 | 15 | CSVLRWTGNSYEQYF
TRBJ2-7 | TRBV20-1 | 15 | CSAKGLAGAPYEQYF
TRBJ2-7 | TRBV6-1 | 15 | CASSISGQGIYEQYF
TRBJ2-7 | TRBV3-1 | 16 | CASSQDGGRVTYEQYF
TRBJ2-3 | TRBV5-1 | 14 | CVSVREWSTDTQYF
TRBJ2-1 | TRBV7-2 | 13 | CASSETRGGEQFF
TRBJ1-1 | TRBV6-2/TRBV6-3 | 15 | CASIVAGGWNTEAFF
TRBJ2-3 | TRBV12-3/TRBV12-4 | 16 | CASSSSGTSVTDTRYF
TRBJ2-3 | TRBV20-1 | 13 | CSARQGARDTQYF
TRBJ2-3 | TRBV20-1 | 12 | CSAKVGTDTQYF
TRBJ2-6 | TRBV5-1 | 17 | CASSLESASSGANVLTF
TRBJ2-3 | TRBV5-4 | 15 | CASSLGRGRTDTQYF
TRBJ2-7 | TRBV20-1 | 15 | CSASRLAGELQEQYF
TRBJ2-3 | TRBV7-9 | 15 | CASSFPTSVTDTQYF
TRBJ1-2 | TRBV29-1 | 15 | CSVGAGGGEVYGYTF
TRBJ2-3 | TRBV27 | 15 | CASSLSAGATDTQYF
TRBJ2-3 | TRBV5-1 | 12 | CASSLDQDTQYF
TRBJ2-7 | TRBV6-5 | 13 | CASRPTRYLEQYF
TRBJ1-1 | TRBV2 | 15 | CASSEFRGAVTEAFF
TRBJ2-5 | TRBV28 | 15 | CASSLGRGRQETQYF
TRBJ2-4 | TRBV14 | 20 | CASSQDRPGLAGIAKNIQYF
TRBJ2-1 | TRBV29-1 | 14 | CSVVLAGTIDEQFF
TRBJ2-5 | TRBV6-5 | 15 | CASSYRLAGGGTQYF
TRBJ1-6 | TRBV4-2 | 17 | CASSLTGRDRGSSPLHF
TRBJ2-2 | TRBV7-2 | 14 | CASSLGPSTGELFF
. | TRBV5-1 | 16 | CASRPPGQGWENEQYF
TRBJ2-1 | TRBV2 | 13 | CASSMTGRETQFF
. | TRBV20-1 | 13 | CSARFTGPYEQYF
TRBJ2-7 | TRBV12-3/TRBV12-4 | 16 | CASSTIDRDRSYEQYF
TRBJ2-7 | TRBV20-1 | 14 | CSAHDRGRRNEQYF